This entry is about one TCR beta chain. A far larger clone differs by one base, so this is likely a read error. Of the isolated RNA, all was reverse transcribed, and so the sequenced material was expressed TCRB transcripts. There were 3 million to 4 million reads on average in the naive, central memory and regulatory T cell samples. The repertoire was sequenced with immunoSEQ multiplex PCR; TCRdb's copy has only in-frame clones and lacks some. The sample has 250,000 to 400,000 clones; approximately 14% are singletons. The CDR3 runs 14 residues. Germline CDR1 is SGDLS and CDR2 is YYNGEE. The J segment lost 4 bases and the V segment lost 4 bases, leaving 4 bases of the junction unmatched. The source of the sample is a study of beta chain features in type 1 diabetes. Overall study: Healthy donors resembled patients in age, gender and cell yields. Sorted cells, roughly 98,000,000 in number, were examined across all samples.

Sequencing was carried out using central memory CD4+ T cells from blood. The genes are TRBV9 and TRBJ1-2; 10 bases line up with TRBD1. This receptor was taken from a man aged 30-40 years in good health. The CDR3 region is CASSSRTGGYGYTF. As DNA, the CDR3 is TGTGCCAGCAGCTCTCGGACAGGGGGCTATGGCTACACCTTC.